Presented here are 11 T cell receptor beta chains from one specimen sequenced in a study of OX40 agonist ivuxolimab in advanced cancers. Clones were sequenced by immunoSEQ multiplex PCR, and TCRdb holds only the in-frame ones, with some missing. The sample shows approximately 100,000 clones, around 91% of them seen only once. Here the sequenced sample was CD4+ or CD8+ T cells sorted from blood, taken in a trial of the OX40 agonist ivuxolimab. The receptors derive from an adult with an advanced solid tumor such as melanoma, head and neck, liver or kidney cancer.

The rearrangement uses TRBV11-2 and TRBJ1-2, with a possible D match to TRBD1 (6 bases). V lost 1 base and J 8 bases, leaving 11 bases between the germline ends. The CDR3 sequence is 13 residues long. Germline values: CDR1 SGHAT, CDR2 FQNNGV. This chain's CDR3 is CASSLVQGLGYTF. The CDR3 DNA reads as TGTGCCAGCAGCTTAGTCCAGGGGTTGGGCTACACCTTC.

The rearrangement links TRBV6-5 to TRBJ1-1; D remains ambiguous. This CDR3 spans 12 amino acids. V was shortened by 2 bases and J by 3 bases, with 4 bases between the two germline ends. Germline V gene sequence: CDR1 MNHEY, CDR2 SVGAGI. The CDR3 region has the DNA TGTGCCAGCAGTTACGGGGACACTGAAGCTTTCTTT. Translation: CASSYGDTEAFF.

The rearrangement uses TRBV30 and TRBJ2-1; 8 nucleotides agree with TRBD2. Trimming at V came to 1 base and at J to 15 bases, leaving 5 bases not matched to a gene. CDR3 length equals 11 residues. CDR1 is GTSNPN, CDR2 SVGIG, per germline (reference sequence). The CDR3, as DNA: TGTGCCTGGAGTGAGGTAGCGGGAAGGTTCTTC. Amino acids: CAWSEVAGRFF.

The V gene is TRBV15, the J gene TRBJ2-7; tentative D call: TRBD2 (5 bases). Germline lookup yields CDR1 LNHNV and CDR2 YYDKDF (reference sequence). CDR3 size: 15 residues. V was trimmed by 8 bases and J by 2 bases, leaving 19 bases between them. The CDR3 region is CATRLIREGTYEQYF. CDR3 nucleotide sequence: TGTGCCACCCGGCTTATCCGGGAAGGGACCTACGAGCAGTACTTC.

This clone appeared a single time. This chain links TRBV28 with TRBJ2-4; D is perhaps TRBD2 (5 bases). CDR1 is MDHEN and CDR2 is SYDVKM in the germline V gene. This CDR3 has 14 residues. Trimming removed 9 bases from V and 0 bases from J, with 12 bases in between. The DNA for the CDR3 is TGTGCCAGTCTTGACTATGGAGCCAAAAACATTCAGTACTTC. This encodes CASLDYGAKNIQYF.

The CDR3 spells CAWSPFNTGELFF. In DNA, the CDR3 is TGTGCCTGGAGCCCCTTCAACACCGGGGAGCTGTTTTTT. The rearrangement joins TRBV30 to TRBJ2-2, with D uncertain. Germline values: CDR1 GTSNPN, CDR2 SVGIG (reference sequence). This CDR3 spans 13 amino acids. Trimming removed 3 bases from V and 2 bases from J, with 7 bases in between.

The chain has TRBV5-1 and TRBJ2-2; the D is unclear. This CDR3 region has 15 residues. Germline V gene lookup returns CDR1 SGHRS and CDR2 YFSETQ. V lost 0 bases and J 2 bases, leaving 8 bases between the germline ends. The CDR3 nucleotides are TGCGCCAGCAGCTTGGCTCCACCCAACACCGGGGAGCTGTTTTTT. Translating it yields CASSLAPPNTGELFF. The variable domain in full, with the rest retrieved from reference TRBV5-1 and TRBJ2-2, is KAGVTQTPRYLIKTRGQQVTLSCSPISGHRSVSWYQQTPGQGLQFLFEYFSETQRNKGNFPGRFSGRQFSNSRSEMNVSTLELGDSALYLCASSLAPPNTGELFFGEGSRLTVL.

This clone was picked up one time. This chain's CDR3 is CASSWRQVSANTGELFF. The DNA for the CDR3 is TGTGCCAGCAGCTGGCGACAGGTTTCTGCGAACACCGGGGAGCTGTTTTTT. The chain employs TRBV5-6 and TRBJ2-2; D is possibly TRBD1 (6 bases). Germline CDR1 is SGHDT and CDR2 is YYEEEE. Trimming took off 3 bases at V and 0 bases at J, with 15 bases between the two ends. This CDR3 is 17 amino acids long. Looking up the rest from reference TRBV5-6 and TRBJ2-2 gives the full variable domain: DAGVTQSPTHLIKTRGQQVTLRCSPKSGHDTVSWYQQALGQGPQFIFQYYEEEERQRGNFPDRFSGHQFPNYSSELNVNALLLGDSALYLCASSWRQVSANTGELFFGEGSRLTVL.

CDR3 amino acids: CASSLRRTGSNQPQHF. The CDR3 bases are TGCGCCAGCAGTCTCCGTAGGACAGGTAGCAATCAGCCCCAGCATTTT. V usage is TRBV5-1 and J usage is TRBJ1-5, with TRBD1 matching 7 bases. CDR3 length: 16 amino acids. The V gene end was trimmed by 5 bases and the J gene end by 0 bases; junction bases not matched to a gene: 8. Germline V gene data show CDR1 as SGHRS and CDR2 as YFSETQ.

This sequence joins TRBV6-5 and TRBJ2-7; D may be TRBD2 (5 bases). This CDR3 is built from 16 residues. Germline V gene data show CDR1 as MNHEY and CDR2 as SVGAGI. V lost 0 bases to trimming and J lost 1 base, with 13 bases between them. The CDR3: CASSYSPRRVSYEQYF. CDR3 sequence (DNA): TGTGCCAGCAGTTACTCTCCCCGGCGGGTTTCCTACGAGCAGTACTTC.

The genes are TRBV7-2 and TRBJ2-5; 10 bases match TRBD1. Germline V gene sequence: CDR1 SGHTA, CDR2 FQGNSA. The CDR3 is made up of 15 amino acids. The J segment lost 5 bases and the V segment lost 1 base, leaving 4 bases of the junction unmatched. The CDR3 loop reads CASSLGQGAGETQYF. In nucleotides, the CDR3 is TGTGCCAGCAGCTTAGGACAGGGGGCGGGGGAGACCCAGTACTTC.